Presented here are 5 T cell receptor beta chains from one specimen sequenced in a study of cytotoxic CD8 clonotypes in ibrutinib-treated CLL. Sequencing used immunoSEQ multiplex PCR; TCRdb keeps in-frame clones, though not all of them. The sample has hundreds of thousands of clones, roughly 67% seen once. Material: PBMCs, obtained after 36 months of ibrutinib treatment. The receptors derive from a human donor with chronic lymphocytic leukemia.

V usage is TRBV14 and J usage is TRBJ2-1; tentative D call: TRBD1 (5 bases). CDR1 and CDR2 (germline): SGHDN, FVKESK. With 4 bases removed from V and 10 bases from J, the gap between germline ends came to 17 bases. The CDR3 has 14 amino acids. The CDR3: CASSPALGVGEQFF. Here the CDR3 DNA reads TGTGCCAGCAGCCCAGCCCTAGGGGTGGGGGAGCAGTTCTTC.

This chain joins TRBV5-1 and TRBJ2-2; maybe TRBD2 (5 bases). Trimming removed 7 bases from V and 0 bases from J, with 10 bases in between. CDR3 length: 14 amino acids. CDR1 and CDR2 from the germline V gene are SGHRS and YFSETQ. The CDR3 coding sequence is TGCGCCAGCCGGCTAGCCCCGAACACCGGGGAGCTGTTTTTT. As protein: CASRLAPNTGELFF.

The CDR3 loop is CSATFGAEAFF. For the CDR3, the DNA is TGCAGTGCTACTTTCGGGGCTGAAGCTTTCTTT. This rearrangement joins TRBV20-1 to TRBJ1-1; the D is unclear. Trimming stripped 4 bases from V and 6 bases from J, with 9 bases between. The CDR3 has 11 amino acids. From germline, CDR1 is DFQATT and CDR2 SNEGSKA (reference sequence).

The rearrangement uses TRBV25-1 and TRBJ2-7; 12 nucleotides line up with TRBD1. Germline V gives CDR1 MGHDK, CDR2 SYGVNS. V shed 7 bases, J shed 1 base, and the junction held 11 bases outside the gene matches. The CDR3 sequence is 17 residues long. The CDR3 region has the DNA TGTGCCAGCATCCACCCCGGGGGACAGGGGGCTTCCTACGAGCAGTACTTC. It specifies CASIHPGGQGASYEQYF.

There are a few counts of this clone. The chain has TRBV20-1 and TRBJ2-2, with D unresolved. The CDR3 runs to 11 residues. The V end was cut by 6 bases, the J end by 7 bases, with 9 bases between. Looked up from germline, CDR1 is DFQATT and CDR2 is SNEGSKA (reference sequence). The DNA for the CDR3 is TGCAGTGCCACTATGGTCGGGGAGCTGTTTTTT. Amino acid sequence: CSATMVGELFF.